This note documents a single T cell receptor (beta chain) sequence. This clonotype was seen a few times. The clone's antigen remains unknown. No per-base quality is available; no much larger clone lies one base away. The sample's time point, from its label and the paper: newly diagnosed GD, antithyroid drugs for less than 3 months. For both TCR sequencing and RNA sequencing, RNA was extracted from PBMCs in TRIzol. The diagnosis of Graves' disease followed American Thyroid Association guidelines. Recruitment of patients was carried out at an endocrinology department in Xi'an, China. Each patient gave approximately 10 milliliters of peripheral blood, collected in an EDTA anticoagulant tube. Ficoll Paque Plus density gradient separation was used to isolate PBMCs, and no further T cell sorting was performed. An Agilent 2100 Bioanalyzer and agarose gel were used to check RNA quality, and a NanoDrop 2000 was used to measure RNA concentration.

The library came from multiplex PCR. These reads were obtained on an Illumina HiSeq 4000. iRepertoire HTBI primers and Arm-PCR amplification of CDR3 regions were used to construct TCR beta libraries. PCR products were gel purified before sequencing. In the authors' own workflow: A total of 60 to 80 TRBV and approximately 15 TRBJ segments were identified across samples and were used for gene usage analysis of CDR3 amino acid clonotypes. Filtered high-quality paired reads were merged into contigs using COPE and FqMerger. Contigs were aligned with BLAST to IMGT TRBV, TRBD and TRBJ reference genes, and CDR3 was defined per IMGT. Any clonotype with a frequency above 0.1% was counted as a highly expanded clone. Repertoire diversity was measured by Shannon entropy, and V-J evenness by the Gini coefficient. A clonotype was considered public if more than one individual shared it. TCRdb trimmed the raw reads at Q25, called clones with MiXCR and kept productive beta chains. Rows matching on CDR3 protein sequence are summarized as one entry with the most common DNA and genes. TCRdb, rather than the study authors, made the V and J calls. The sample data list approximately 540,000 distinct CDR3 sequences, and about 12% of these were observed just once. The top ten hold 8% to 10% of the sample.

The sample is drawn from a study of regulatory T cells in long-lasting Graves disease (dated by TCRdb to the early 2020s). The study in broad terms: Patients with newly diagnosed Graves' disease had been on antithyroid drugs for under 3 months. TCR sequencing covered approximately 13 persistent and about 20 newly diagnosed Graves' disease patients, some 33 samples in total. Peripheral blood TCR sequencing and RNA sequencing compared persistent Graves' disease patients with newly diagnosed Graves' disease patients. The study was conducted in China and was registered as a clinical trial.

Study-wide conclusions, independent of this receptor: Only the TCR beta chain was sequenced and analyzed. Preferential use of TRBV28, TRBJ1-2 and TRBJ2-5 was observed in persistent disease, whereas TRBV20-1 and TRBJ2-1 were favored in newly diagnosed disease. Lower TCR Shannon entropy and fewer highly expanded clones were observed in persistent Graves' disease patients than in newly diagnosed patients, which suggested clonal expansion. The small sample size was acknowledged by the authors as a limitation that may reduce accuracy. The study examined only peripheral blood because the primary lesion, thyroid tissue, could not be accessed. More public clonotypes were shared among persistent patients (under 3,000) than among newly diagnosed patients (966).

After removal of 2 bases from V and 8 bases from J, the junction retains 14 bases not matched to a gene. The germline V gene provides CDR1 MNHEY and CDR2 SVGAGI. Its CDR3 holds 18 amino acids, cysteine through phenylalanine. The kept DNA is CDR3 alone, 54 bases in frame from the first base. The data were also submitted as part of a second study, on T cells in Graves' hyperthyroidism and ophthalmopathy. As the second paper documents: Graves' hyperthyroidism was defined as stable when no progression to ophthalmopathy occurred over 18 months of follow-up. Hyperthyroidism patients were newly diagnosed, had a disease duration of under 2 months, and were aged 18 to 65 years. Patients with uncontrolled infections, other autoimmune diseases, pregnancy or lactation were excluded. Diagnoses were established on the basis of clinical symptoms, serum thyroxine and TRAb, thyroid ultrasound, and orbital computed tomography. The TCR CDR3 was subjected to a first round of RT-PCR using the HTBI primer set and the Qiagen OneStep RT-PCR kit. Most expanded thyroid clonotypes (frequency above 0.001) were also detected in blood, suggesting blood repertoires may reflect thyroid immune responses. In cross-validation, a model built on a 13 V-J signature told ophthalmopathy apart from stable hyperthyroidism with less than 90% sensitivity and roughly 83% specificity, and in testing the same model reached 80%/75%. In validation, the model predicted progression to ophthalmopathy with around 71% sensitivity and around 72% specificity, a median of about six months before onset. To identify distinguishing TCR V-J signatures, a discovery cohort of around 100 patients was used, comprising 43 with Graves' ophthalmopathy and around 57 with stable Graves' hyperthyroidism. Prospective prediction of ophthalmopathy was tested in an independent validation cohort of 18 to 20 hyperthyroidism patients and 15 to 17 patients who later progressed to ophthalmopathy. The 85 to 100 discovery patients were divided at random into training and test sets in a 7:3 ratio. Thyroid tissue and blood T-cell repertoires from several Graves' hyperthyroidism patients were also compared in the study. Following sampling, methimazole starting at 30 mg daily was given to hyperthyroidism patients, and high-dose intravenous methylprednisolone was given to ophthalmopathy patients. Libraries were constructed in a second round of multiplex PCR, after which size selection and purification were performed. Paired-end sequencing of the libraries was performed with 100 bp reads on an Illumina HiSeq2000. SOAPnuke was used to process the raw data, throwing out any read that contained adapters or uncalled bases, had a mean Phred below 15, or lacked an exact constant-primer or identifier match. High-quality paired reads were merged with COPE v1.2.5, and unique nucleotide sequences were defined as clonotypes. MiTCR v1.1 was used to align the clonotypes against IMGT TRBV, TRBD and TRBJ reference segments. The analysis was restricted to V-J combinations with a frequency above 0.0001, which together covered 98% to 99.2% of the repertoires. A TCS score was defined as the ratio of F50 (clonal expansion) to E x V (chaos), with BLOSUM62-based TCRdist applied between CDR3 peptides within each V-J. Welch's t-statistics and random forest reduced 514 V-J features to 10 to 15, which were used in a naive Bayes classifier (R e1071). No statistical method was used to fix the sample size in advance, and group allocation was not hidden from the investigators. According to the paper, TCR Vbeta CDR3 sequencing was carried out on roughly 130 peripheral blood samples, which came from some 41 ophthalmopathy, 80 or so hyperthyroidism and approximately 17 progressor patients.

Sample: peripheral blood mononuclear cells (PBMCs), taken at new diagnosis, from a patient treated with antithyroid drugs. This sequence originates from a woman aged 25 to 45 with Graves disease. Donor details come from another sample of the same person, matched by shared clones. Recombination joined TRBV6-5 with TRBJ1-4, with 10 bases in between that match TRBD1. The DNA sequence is TGTGCCAGCAGTTACAGGGATGTGATGGGACAGGGGAAGGAAAAACTGTTTTTT. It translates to CASSYRDVMGQGKEKLFF.